Described below is a single T cell receptor (beta chain) sequence and its context. Trimming pared 5 bases from V and 6 bases from J, leaving 14 bases between. In germline, CDR1 is SGHRS, CDR2 YFSETQ. CDR3 size: 13 residues. MiXCR was run by TCRdb on the RT-PCR reads, yielding one entry per CDR3 protein. The sample includes around 700,000 distinct CDR3 sequences, about 14% seen only once; the top ten take roughly 3.9%. This chain links TRBV5-1 with TRBJ1-1; D perhaps matches TRBD1 (6 bases). This receptor was taken from a female donor in good health, serving as a healthy control. The source material was memory CD4+ T cells from blood. CDR3 bases: TGCGCCAGCAGAGGCAGGGGCTTAGCTGAAGCTTTCTTT. Its translation is CASRGRGLAEAFF.